Each of the 6 T cell receptor beta chains below was sequenced from the same sample in a study of T cell responses to AZD1222 COVID-19 vaccine. Assay used: immunoSEQ multiplex PCR; TCRdb lists only in-frame clones, some missing. The sample lists 150,000 to 200,000 clones, approximately 93% occurring once. Sequences were derived from peripheral blood, sampled on day 0 of AZD1222 vaccination. Receptors originate from an adult in good health.

The chain uses TRBV4-1 and TRBJ1-5, with a possible D match to TRBD1 (6 bases). Germline assignment: CDR1 MGHRA and CDR2 YSYEKL. Trimming shortened V by 2 bases and J by 5 bases, and 10 bases separated the two germline ends. The CDR3 is made up of 14 amino acids. Written as DNA, the CDR3 is TGCGCCAGCAGCCAACAACCAGGGGATCAGCCCCAGCATTTT. It yields the protein CASSQQPGDQPQHF.

This chain joins TRBV19 and TRBJ2-7, with 7 nucleotides matching TRBD1. In germline, CDR1 is LNHDA, CDR2 SQIVND (reference sequence). The CDR3 is made up of 14 amino acids. Losses at the gene ends were 5 bases for V and 0 bases for J; bases not matched to a gene: 4. Written as DNA, the CDR3 is TGTGCCAGTAGTGGAACAGGGGTCTCCTACGAGCAGTACTTC. This sequence encodes CASSGTGVSYEQYF.

The chain joins TRBV18 to TRBJ2-5, with D possibly TRBD2 on 5 matching bases. This CDR3 is built from 14 residues. Germline assignment: CDR1 KGHSH and CDR2 LQKENI. V was shortened by 0 bases and J by 1 base, with 6 bases between the two germline ends. In DNA form, the CDR3 reads TGTGCCAGCTCACCACCGGAGGTCCAAGAGACCCAGTACTTC. Translated, it gives CASSPPEVQETQYF.

The CDR3 here is CASSRRYRDGGNQPQHF. The CDR3 DNA sequence: TGTGCCAGCAGTCGTCGCTACAGGGACGGGGGCAATCAGCCCCAGCATTTT. This chain joins TRBV27 and TRBJ1-5, with D perhaps matching TRBD1 (6 bases). Trimming pared 5 bases from V and 2 bases from J, leaving 19 bases between. Per germline, CDR1 MNHEY and CDR2 SMNVEV (reference sequence). This CDR3 is 17 amino acids long.

V and J are TRBV28 and TRBJ1-5, with D tentatively TRBD1 (5 bases). The CDR3 runs 14 residues. Germline assignment: CDR1 MDHEN and CDR2 SYDVKM. V lost 9 bases, J lost 6 bases, and 18 bases lay in between. Here the CDR3 DNA reads TGTGCCAGTTCGACAGAGCTACCGGGTCAGCCCCAGCATTTT. Translating it yields CASSTELPGQPQHF.

This sequence joins TRBV18 and TRBJ1-4; D is unclear. Trimming shortened V by 3 bases and J by 10 bases, and 12 bases separated the two germline ends. The CDR3 is made up of 13 amino acids. In germline, CDR1 is KGHSH, CDR2 LQKENI. The CDR3 DNA reads as TGTGCCAGCTCACCCCCAAGCGGCGGAAAACTGTTTTTT. Translation gives CASSPPSGGKLFF.